This T cell receptor beta chain was obtained from a study of shared clonotypes between healthy human individuals. The authors loaded approximately 220 ng DNA, 27,000 or so T cell genomes, into sorted-subset replicate PCRs. Original processing methods: ImmunoSEQ supplied junction-only sequences lacking quality scores, so filtering was different. The table came from immunoSEQ multiplex PCR; TCRdb's copy has only in-frame clones and leaves some out. The V and J calls and clone size were taken over from that table, and D and trimming were inferred from the DNA. In the table there are roughly 400,000 clones, around 96% of which are singletons. This CDR3 region has 16 residues. From germline, CDR1 is SGHTA and CDR2 FQGNSA. V shed 2 bases, J shed 3 bases, and the junction held 6 bases outside the gene matches.

The sequencing input was memory CD8+ T cells sorted from blood. As for subset: CD45RO+ cells pooled with CCR7-negative TemRA cells. The origin of this receptor is a man in his thirties or forties in good health. The V call is TRBV7-2, the J call TRBJ2-1; TRBD2 matches 8 bases. For the CDR3, the DNA is TGTGCCAGCAGCTTAAAGCCCAGCGGGAGCTACAATGAGCAGTTCTTC. It yields the protein CASSLKPSGSYNEQFF. Using reference TRBV7-2 and TRBJ2-1 for the parts outside the CDR3, the full variable domain is GAGVSQSPSNKVTEKGKDVELRCDPISGHTALYWYRQSLGQGLEFLIYFQGNSAPDKSGLPSDRFSAERTGGSVSTLTIQRTQQEDSAVYLCASSLKPSGSYNEQFFGPGTRLTVL.